A selection of T cell receptor beta chains follows, all from one sample in a study of cytomegalovirus exposure and HLA in healthy donors. The data were produced by immunoSEQ multiplex PCR, yet TCRdb's version contains in-frame clones alone and is incomplete. The data contain 100,000 to 150,000 clones, around 73% of them singletons. Sequencing was done on a sample of PBMCs. All receptors come from a man between 60 and 75 years old in good health and CMV-seropositive. The conserved cysteine and the conserved F or W are not part of the CDR3 here. The order of the fields is V gene, J gene, CDR3 protein.

V: TRBV5-6; J: TRBJ2-5; CDR3: ASSLVRGETY
V: TRBV28; J: TRBJ2-7; CDR3: ASSFYLAGLTYEQY
V: TRBV27; J: TRBJ2-3; CDR3: ASSLSSKRGGHTDTQY
V: TRBV5-4; J: TRBJ1-5; CDR3: ASSLSGQPQH
V: TRBV30; J: TRBJ1-5; CDR3: AWSAGVSNQPQH
V: TRBV18; J: TRBJ1-1; CDR3: ASSPTQGGGNTEAF
V: TRBV4-1; J: TRBJ2-5; CDR3: ASSQAYHGTSGDLQETQY
V: TRBV10-3; J: TRBJ1-5; CDR3: AISESGVYRSNQPQH
V: TRBV2; J: TRBJ1-6; CDR3: ASSPQVALDNSPLH
V: TRBV19; J: TRBJ2-5; CDR3: ASSSAGGQETQY
V: TRBV2; J: TRBJ1-5; CDR3: ASSPNRGNQPQH
V: TRBV4-1; J: TRBJ2-5; CDR3: ASSQDGRTMPYQETQY
V: TRBV27; J: TRBJ2-1; CDR3: ASSFGRYEQF
V: TRBV5-1; J: TRBJ1-5; CDR3: ASSLGGDSNQPQH
V: TRBV10-1; J: TRBJ2-5; CDR3: ASRGQGSGTQY
V: TRBV7-9; J: TRBJ2-7; CDR3: ASRDGQDYEQY
V: TRBV6-1; J: TRBJ1-6; CDR3: ASSDIGTGGSPLH
V: TRBV10-3; J: TRBJ1-2; CDR3: AISEEIGRGYGYT
V: TRBV28; J: TRBJ2-5; CDR3: ASSLLPAGSQETQY
V: TRBV28; J: TRBJ2-3; CDR3: ASSLTSGGSYTQY
V: TRBV5-1; J: TRBJ1-1; CDR3: ASSSTSAGTEAF
V: TRBV30; J: TRBJ1-5; CDR3: AWSVLLDRGFNQPQH
V: TRBV2; J: TRBJ1-5; CDR3: ASRPIRDGGRQPQH
V: TRBV6-4; J: TRBJ1-1; CDR3: ASSVHLNTEAF
V: TRBV5-1; J: TRBJ2-3; CDR3: ASSGGTNTDTQY
V: TRBV7-3; J: TRBJ2-3; CDR3: ASSTTSGPIDTQY
V: TRBV7-6; J: TRBJ2-7; CDR3: ASSRLTGKEAYEQY
V: TRBV15; J: TRBJ2-7; CDR3: ATSRAGTGDYEQY
V: TRBV2; J: TRBJ2-4; CDR3: ASSKQTGAGNIQY
V: TRBV9; J: TRBJ2-3; CDR3: ASSPGVAGGLTDTQY
V: TRBV30; J: TRBJ2-7; CDR3: AWSYRVNEQY
V: TRBV2; J: TRBJ1-2; CDR3: ASSPDRAYGYT
V: TRBV7-2; J: TRBJ2-3; CDR3: ASSLQAGDADTQY
V: TRBV6-1; J: TRBJ1-1; CDR3: ASSLQVLKDTEAF
V: TRBV6-5; J: TRBJ2-5; CDR3: ASSYGGGEETQY
V: TRBV11-1; J: TRBJ2-1; CDR3: ASSLAGGLKF
V: TRBV11-3; J: TRBJ2-3; CDR3: ASSLGLDTQY
V: TRBV4-1; J: TRBJ2-4; CDR3: ASSPREGQSYIQY
V: TRBV27; J: TRBJ2-7; CDR3: ASSPWGRDSLSYEQY
V: TRBV10-1; J: TRBJ2-1; CDR3: ASSEGIAGDYNEQF
V: TRBV2; J: TRBJ1-2; CDR3: ASTIRQGALGYT